Here is one T cell receptor beta chain with its context. Its antigen specificity is not known. Base qualities are not provided; no much larger clone lies one nucleotide away. The data originate from a study of blood T cell dynamics during melanoma immunotherapy (dated by TCRdb to 2018 to 2021). A note on the overall study: The patients had metastatic melanoma and were given first-line pembrolizumab or nivolumab plus ipilimumab as standard of care in the United Kingdom. To find early correlates of response, the study profiled the peripheral T cell receptor repertoires of patients with metastatic melanoma both before and after one cycle of checkpoint inhibitor therapy. A training cohort was formed from consecutive patients, and a further independent group of patients from the same centre was pooled into an external validation set. General conclusions and limits of the study: The relatively small sample size was acknowledged as potentially limiting generalization of the results. Of the sorted CD8+ subsets, TIE cells had both the highest clonality and the greatest similarity to cfDNA CDR3 sequences, which suggests active turnover converging on dominant clones. Whether the T cell clones driving repertoire changes were melanoma-specific or reflected general immune activation could not be determined in the study.

All DNA extracted from each sorted CD8+ T cell subset was loaded into the assay. TCR beta CDR3 sequences were amplified from genomic DNA with the immunoSEQ TCRb Assay kit following manufacturer instructions. The KAPA Library Quantification Kit for Illumina platforms was used to quantify the pooled libraries by qPCR. Pooled libraries were clustered at roughly 0.6-1.2 pM and sequenced on an Illumina NextSeq 500. For the original study's pipeline: TCR data were analyzed with immunoSEQ ANALYZER and the R LymphoSeq package. A rearrangement efficiency score was calculated as productive divided by the sum of productive and non-productive CDR3 sequences. Clonality was measured with the Gini coefficient and diversity with the Renyi index at alpha=1, compared pairwise between timepoints within each patient. Clonal relatedness used an edit distance of 3, and repertoire similarity used the Bhattacharyya coefficient, both computed in LymphoSeq. To classify response, a linear discriminant analysis based on week-3 changes in clonality and diversity was built using the R MASS and caret packages. Sourced from immuneACCESS, this table was stored by TCRdb with only in-frame sequences that have V and J called. A share of the clones is absent; for the studies checked, an unresolved V gene accounts for under half, and the remainder has no known explanation. The V and J calls and clone size come from that table; D and trimming were worked out from the DNA. The sample table lists around 3,800 clones, 95% to 98% of them with a count of one. The ten largest clones represent approximately 1.5% of the sample.

The germline V gene (reference sequence) supplies CDR1 SGHNT and CDR2 YYREEE. The CDR3 numbers 16 residues from cysteine through phenylalanine. The CDR3 DNA has 48 bases and is translated from base 1. V trim: 5 bases; J trim: 6 bases; unmatched bases: 16. The time point label here, explained by the study, means: pre-treatment baseline. Blood samples were taken before treatment (T0) and at week 3 (W3), following the first cycle of checkpoint blockade. Except for a couple of patients with rapid clinical progression, response was assessed 12 weeks after the first infusion by RECIST 1.1; disease control meant complete response, partial response or stable disease. Patients were excluded for prior systemic cancer treatment, concomitant immunosuppressant therapy or synchronous other active malignancies. In six patients, three with progression and three with disease control, sorted CD8+ memory and naive T cell subsets were sequenced at T0 and W3. PBMC were isolated from blood with Lymphoprep and SepMate tubes, followed by red cell lysis. QIAamp DNA Blood Mini kits were used to extract DNA from both PBMC and sorted T cell subsets. CD8+ T cell subsets were sorted live on a FACSAria III cytometer and then frozen prior to DNA extraction. Fresh PBMC for flow cytometry were held at 4°C in PBS with about 2% fetal bovine serum and analyzed within 25 hours.

Rearrangement joined TRBV5-4 to TRBJ1-2; a stretch of 7 junction bases matches TRBD1. This sequence was found in a human donor with melanoma. The specimen comprised effector memory CD8+ T cells from blood, sampled from a patient treated with checkpoint blockade. The nucleotide sequence is TGTGCCAGCAGATTAACGGGACAGCCCCTCTTTAATGGCTACACCTTC. It encodes CASRLTGQPLFNGYTF.